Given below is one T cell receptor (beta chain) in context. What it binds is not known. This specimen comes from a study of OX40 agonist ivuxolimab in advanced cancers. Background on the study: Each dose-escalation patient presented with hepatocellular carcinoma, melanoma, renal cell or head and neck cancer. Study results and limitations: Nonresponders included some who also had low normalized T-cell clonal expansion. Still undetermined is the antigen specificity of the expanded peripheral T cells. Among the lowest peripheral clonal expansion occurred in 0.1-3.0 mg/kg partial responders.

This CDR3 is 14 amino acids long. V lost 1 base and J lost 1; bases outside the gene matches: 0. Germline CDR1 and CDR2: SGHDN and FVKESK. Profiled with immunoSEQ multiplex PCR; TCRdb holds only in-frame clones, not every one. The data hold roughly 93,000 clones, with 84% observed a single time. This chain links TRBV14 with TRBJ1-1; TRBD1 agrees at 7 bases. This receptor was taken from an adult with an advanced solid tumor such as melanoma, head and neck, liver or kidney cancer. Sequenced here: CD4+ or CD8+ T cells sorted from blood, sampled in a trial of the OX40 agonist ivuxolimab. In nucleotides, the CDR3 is TGTGCCAGCAGCCAAGCAGGGGGGAACACTGAAGCTTTCTTT. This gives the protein CASSQAGGNTEAFF.